This TCR beta chain derives from a study of early T cells in non-severe SARS-CoV-2 infection. The CDR3 totals 14 residues. V lost 3 bases and J lost 6; bases outside the gene matches: 7. MiXCR was run by TCRdb on the 5' RACE reads, yielding one entry per CDR3 protein. The table includes about 46,000 distinct CDR3 sequences, about 5.2% detected once. This clonotype appeared many times. The chain employs TRBV12-3 or TRBV12-4 and TRBJ1-1; 7 nucleotides match TRBD1. The sequence derives from an adult who was a healthcare worker with PCR-confirmed SARS-CoV-2 infection or an uninfected control (not recorded which). The sequencing used whole blood, collected at baseline. The CDR3 nucleotides read TGTGCCAGCAGTTTCCTAGGGGGCTGGGCTGAAGCTTTCTTT. It yields the protein CASSFLGGWAEAFF.